This T cell receptor (beta chain) is from a study of OX40 agonist ivuxolimab in advanced cancers. Notes on the study in general: In CD8+ T cells, expanded clones were on average more numerous than in CD4+.

V lost 7 bases, J lost 5 bases, and 17 bases stayed unmatched. The germline gives CDR1 SNHLY, CDR2 FYNNEI. This CDR3 region has 16 residues. Notes on this clone: Its antigen is unknown.

The method was immunoSEQ multiplex PCR; TCRdb's version includes in-frame clones alone and lacks a portion of them. In the table there are some 57,000 clones, about 87% of which are singletons. It was autoimmune disease history or systemic immunosuppression that excluded patients. The V call is TRBV2, the J call TRBJ2-7, with 7 positions matching TRBD2. The sample here was CD4+ or CD8+ T cells sorted from blood, taken in a trial of the OX40 agonist ivuxolimab. The TCR sequence derives from an adult with an advanced solid tumor such as melanoma, head and neck, liver or kidney cancer. CDR3 loop: CASMPLTSSRKNEQYF. CDR3 coding DNA: TGTGCCAGCATGCCCCTGACTAGCTCGCGTAAGAACGAGCAGTACTTC. The full variable domain, rest sourced from reference TRBV2 and TRBJ2-7, is EPEVTQTPSHQVTQMGQEVILRCVPISNHLYFYWYRQILGQKVEFLVSFYNNEISEKSEIFDDQFSVERPDGSNFTLKIRSTKLEDSAMYFCASMPLTSSRKNEQYFGPGTRLTVT.